The rows below give T cell receptor beta chains drawn from one sample of a study of cytomegalovirus exposure and HLA in healthy donors. TCRdb's copy holds only in-frame clones and misses some; the assay was immunoSEQ multiplex PCR. The sample consists of approximately 120,000 clones, over 60% of them appearing once. The sample consisted of PBMCs. These receptors were collected from a woman between 40 and 55 years old in good health and CMV-seropositive. The CDR3 runs from the conserved cysteine through the conserved F or W. D genes are given only for firm matches. The size field is filled for only some rows; it gives once, few, many or a size class.

D	V	J	size	DNA	CDR3
TRBD2	TRBV28	TRBJ2-3	.	TGTGCCAGCCGACGGGCAGGGAAACTAGCGGGAGGACCCACAGATACGCAGTATTTT	CASRRAGKLAGGPTDTQYF
TRBD2	TRBV19	TRBJ2-1	.	TGTGCCAGTACCCCCTCCAGCGGGAGGGGCAATGAGCAGTTCTTC	CASTPSSGRGNEQFF
.	TRBV9	TRBJ1-1	.	TGTGCCAGCACACCGGGTGCCGGGATGGGGAACACTGAAGCTTTCTTT	CASTPGAGMGNTEAFF
TRBD2	TRBV19	TRBJ2-7	.	TGTGCCAGTAGTAAGGGACTAGCGATTTCCTACGAGCAGTACTTC	CASSKGLAISYEQYF
.	TRBV18	TRBJ2-7	.	TGTGCCAGCTCACCTTTAAGAGACAGTACCTACGAGCAGTACTTC	CASSPLRDSTYEQYF
.	TRBV7-5	TRBJ2-1	.	TGTGTCAGAAGCTTAGACACTAGCGGTTACAATGAGCAGTTCTTC	CVRSLDTSGYNEQFF
.	TRBV11-3	TRBJ2-1	few	TGTGCCAGCAGCCAAAGAAGCGGTACAAGCTCCTACAATGAGCAGTTCTTC	CASSQRSGTSSYNEQFF
TRBD2	TRBV4-1	TRBJ2-1	.	TGCGCCAGCAGCCAAGCGGCGGGAGGGCCCTATGAGCAGTTCTTC	CASSQAAGGPYEQFF
.	TRBV4-1	TRBJ2-7	.	TGCGCCAGCAGCCTTAGACTAACAGGGAATTACGAGCAGTACTTC	CASSLRLTGNYEQYF
.	TRBV6-5	TRBJ1-1	.	TGTGCCAGCAGTTACTCGGCCTTTGGCGAAGCTTTCTTT	CASSYSAFGEAFF
TRBD1	TRBV10-3	TRBJ1-1	.	TGTGCCACCCTTAGGACAGGGCTCACTGAAGCTTTCTTT	CATLRTGLTEAFF
.	TRBV7-9	TRBJ2-3	.	TGTGCCAGCAGCTTACGTCCAGGGGCTGAAGATACGCAGTATTTT	CASSLRPGAEDTQYF
TRBD1	TRBV4-1	TRBJ1-2	.	TGCGCCAGCAGCCAACGGACAGGGACAAATGGCTACACCTTC	CASSQRTGTNGYTF
TRBD1	TRBV5-1	TRBJ2-1	.	TGCGCCAGCAGCTTGGGACAGGGGGCTTTGTTCTTC	CASSLGQGALFF
TRBD1	TRBV28	TRBJ2-7	few	TGTGCCAGCAGGATAAATACCGGGACAGGGTTTACCTACGAGCAGTACTTC	CASRINTGTGFTYEQYF
TRBD1	TRBV2	TRBJ1-4	.	TGTGCCAGCAGTTCAGGGGGCGAGGAAAAACTGTTTTTT	CASSSGGEEKLFF
TRBD2	TRBV10-2	TRBJ2-3	.	TGCGCCAGCAGACTAGCGGGATTGGGGGGTGGCACAGATACGCAGTATTTT	CASRLAGLGGGTDTQYF
.	TRBV5-6	TRBJ1-2	once	TGTGCCAGCAGCGTCCTAGACAGGCCCTATGGCTACACCTTC	CASSVLDRPYGYTF
.	TRBV7-9	TRBJ2-2	.	TGTGCCAGCAGCGCTACAGGGTCCGGGGAGCTGTTTTTT	CASSATGSGELFF
.	TRBV5-1	TRBJ1-2	few	TGCGCCAGCAGCCCACAGCCACCAACTAACTATGGCTACACCTTC	CASSPQPPTNYGYTF
.	TRBV6-1	TRBJ2-3	.	TGTGCCAGCAGGGAGACAGTTTCCCTCACAGATACGCAGTATTTT	CASRETVSLTDTQYF
.	TRBV11-2	TRBJ1-6	.	TGTGCCAGCAGCCATATAGGACAGCATAGTAATTCACCCCTCCACTTT	CASSHIGQHSNSPLHF
TRBD2	TRBV7-2	TRBJ2-7	.	TGTGCCAGCAGCTTGGTAGCGGGAGTAGGGGAGCAGTACTTC	CASSLVAGVGEQYF
.	TRBV18	TRBJ2-7	.	TGTGCCAGCTCACCACCAACTATGCCCTACGAGCAGTACTTC	CASSPPTMPYEQYF
.	TRBV27	TRBJ1-1	.	TGTGCCAGCAGTCAACAGGGTTATGCTGAAGCTTTCTTT	CASSQQGYAEAFF
.	TRBV28	TRBJ1-2	.	TGTGCCAGCAGTTTGGGGGGTAGGGGCTACACCTTC	CASSLGGRGYTF
TRBD1	TRBV5-1	TRBJ1-1	.	TGCGCCAGCAGCCCCGGACAGGGTCGAGCTTTCTTT	CASSPGQGRAFF
.	TRBV21-1	TRBJ1-5	few	TGTGCCAGCAGCAAAGAGGCCGTCAGGGATGACGGCAATCAGCCCCAGCATTTT	CASSKEAVRDDGNQPQHF
.	TRBV20-1	TRBJ2-3	.	TGCAGTGCTCCCCTAGTCGATACGCAGTATTTT	CSAPLVDTQYF